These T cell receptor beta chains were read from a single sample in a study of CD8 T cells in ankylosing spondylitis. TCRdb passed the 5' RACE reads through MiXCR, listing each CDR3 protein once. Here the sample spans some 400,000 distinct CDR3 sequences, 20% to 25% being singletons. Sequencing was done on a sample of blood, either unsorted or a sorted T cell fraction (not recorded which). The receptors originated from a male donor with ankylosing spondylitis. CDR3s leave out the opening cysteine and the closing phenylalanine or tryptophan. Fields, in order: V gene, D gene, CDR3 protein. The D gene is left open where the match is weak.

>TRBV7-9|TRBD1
ASSKRQGNTEAF
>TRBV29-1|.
SVGWGDQETQY
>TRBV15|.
ATSRAALSHEQY
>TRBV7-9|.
ASSLEGAETQY
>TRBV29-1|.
SVEMMNEQF
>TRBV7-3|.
ASSPGLNTDTQY
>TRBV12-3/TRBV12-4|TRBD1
ASSRQGREQY
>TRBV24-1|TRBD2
ATTGAGGPSYNEQF
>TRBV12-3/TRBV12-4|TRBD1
ASSFYRGSGELF
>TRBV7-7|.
ASSPSGGHEQF
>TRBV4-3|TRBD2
ASSQEGRAERNTGELF
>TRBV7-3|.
ASSLNPVTGNTEAF
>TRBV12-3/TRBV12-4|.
ASSFLAYTQY
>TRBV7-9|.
ASSSTVSGYT
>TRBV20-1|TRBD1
SAPTGGRNGYT
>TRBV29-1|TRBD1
SVEGGQGQETQY
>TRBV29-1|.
SVGSAGSAYEQY
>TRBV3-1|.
ASSQGFPAGELF
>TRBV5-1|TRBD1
ASSLHRGLGQETQY
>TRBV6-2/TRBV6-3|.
ASKPPRALDTQY
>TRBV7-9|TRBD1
ASSTAGQGNEQF
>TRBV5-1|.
ASSFGWPQETQY
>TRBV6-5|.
ASSWDGGMNSPLH
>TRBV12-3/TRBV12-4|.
ASSVQGGGNQPQH
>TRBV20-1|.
SARAGGPSLEQY
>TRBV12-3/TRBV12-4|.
ASSLPFHLSADLSGNTIY
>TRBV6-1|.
ASSTVGVGSAGYT
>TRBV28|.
ASSPGMDVQF
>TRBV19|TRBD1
ASSLTDRYTDTQY
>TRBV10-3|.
AISERGRRNTEAF
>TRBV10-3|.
AISESGSAADTQY
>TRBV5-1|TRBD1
ASTRDSLGVDTQY
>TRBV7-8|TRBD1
ASSSRGQGDGYT
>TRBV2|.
ASSVSGVYEQY
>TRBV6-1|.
ASSEAGRNYNEQF
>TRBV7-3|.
ASSFSGMNTEAF
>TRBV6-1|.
ASRFIATNEKLF
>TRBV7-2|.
ASSLSLGRYEQF
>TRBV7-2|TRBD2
ASSLRALAGFGTQY
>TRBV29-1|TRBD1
SVAPFNRGEQY
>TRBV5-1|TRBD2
ASSARLAVPSGANVLT
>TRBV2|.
ASSKREASTDTQY
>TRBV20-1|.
SARVAGTDTQY
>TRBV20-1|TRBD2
SAYSGRGPQETQY
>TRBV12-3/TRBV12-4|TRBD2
ASSPGLAGGTYNEQF
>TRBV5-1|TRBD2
ASSLGLAAQETQY
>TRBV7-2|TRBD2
ASSFRLARGTDTQY
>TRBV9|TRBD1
ASSVNRGPNTGELF
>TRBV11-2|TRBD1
ASSSRTGLYSGANVLT
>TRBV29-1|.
SVARPLGETQY
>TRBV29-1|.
SAQQEGYEQY
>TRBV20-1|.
SARGWNTGELF